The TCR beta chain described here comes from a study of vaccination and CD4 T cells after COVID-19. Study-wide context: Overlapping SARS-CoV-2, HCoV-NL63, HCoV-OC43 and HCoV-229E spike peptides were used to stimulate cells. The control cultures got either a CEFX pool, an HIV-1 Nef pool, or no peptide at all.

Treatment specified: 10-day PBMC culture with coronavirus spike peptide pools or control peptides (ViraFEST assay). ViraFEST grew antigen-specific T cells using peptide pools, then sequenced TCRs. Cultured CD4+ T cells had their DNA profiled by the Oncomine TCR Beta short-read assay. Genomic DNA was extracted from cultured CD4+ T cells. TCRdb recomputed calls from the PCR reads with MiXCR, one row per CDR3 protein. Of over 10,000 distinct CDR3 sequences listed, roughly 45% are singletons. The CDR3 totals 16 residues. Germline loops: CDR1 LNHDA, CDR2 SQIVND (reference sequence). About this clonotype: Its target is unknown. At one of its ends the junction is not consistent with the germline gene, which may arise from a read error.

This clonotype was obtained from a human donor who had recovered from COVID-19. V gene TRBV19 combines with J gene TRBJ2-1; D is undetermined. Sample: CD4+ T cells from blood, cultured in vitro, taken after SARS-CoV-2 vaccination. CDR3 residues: CASSIGVESSYNEQSF. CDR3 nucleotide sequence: TGTGCCAGTAGTATAGGGGTCGAGAGCTCCTACAATGAGCAGTCCTTC.